This TCR beta chain is from a study of blood T cell repertoires in COVID-19. Looking at the study overall: The United States, Italy and Spain provided the acute and convalescent COVID-19 samples. The analysed material was cDNA or gDNA that came from T cells, B-cell-depleted T cells, or PBMCs.

Authors' methods: The authors estimated nucleated cell counts from reference gene primer amplification. TCRdb's table, derived via immunoSEQ multiplex PCR, lists solely in-frame clones and lacks some. V, J and clone size were drawn from that table, and D and trimming were deduced from the DNA. The table includes 84,000 or so clones, over 75% detected once. The TCR comes from a man aged 65 to 79 with acute or convalescent COVID-19. Sequenced sample: peripheral blood.

In DNA, the CDR3 is TGTGCCATCAGGCAAAACAGGGTTCTAGGTGGAGACAATCAGCCCCAGCATTTT. It translates to CAIRQNRVLGGDNQPQHF. The J gene is TRBJ1-5, the V gene TRBV10-3; D is possibly TRBD1 (6 bases). The CDR3 sequence is 18 residues long. In germline, CDR1 is ENHRY, CDR2 SYGVKD. The V and J ends lost 6 bases and 3 bases respectively, with 24 bases between them.